This note documents a single T cell receptor (beta chain) sequence. Data came from immunoSEQ multiplex PCR; TCRdb stores just in-frame clones and leaves some out. The sample carries approximately 150,000 clones, 85% to 95% recorded once. The V gene's germline CDR1 is MNHEY and CDR2 SMNVEV (reference sequence). The CDR3 runs to 15 residues. With 6 bases removed from V and 4 bases from J, the gap between germline ends came to 18 bases. These data come from a study of T cell responses to AZD1222 COVID-19 vaccine. This chain connects TRBV27 to TRBJ1-2; D may be TRBD1 (6 bases). This clonotype was sampled from an adult in good health. Here the sequenced sample was peripheral blood, taken on day 0 of AZD1222 vaccination. CDR3 bases: TGTGCCAGCAGCCGTGCCAGGGGCCTTTTCTATGGCTACACCTTC. This translates into CASSRARGLFYGYTF.